The 30 T cell receptor beta chains in this list originate from one sample, sequenced in a study of CD8+ T cells in alopecia areata. Following RNA extraction, reverse transcription yielded cDNA that acted as the sequencing template. The data were produced by immunoSEQ multiplex PCR, yet TCRdb's version contains in-frame clones alone and is incomplete. The table records around 120,000 clones, 30% to 40% of them present only once. Material for sequencing was CD4+ T cells sorted from blood. The source is a human donor with alopecia areata.

J is TRBJ2-7 and V is TRBV7-2; D possibly corresponds to TRBD2 (5 bases). With 5 bases removed from V and 0 bases from J, the gap between germline ends came to 11 bases. The germline CDR1 and CDR2 sequences are SGHTA and FQGNSA. This CDR3 has 14 amino acids. In DNA form, the CDR3 reads TGTGCCAGCAGCCCCGGACTTCGCTCCTACGAGCAGTACTTC. Protein: CASSPGLRSYEQYF.

This chain links TRBV4-3 with TRBJ2-2; no clear D gene. The CDR3 sequence is 15 residues long. V gave up 0 bases and J gave up 5 bases, with 10 bases separating them. Per the germline V gene, CDR1 is LGHNA and CDR2 is YSLEER. Written as DNA, the CDR3 is TGCGCCAGCAGCCAAGATCAAAGGGTTACCGGGGAGCTGTTTTTT. Translating gives CASSQDQRVTGELFF.

This clone was detected only a few times. V usage is TRBV7-9 and J usage is TRBJ2-5; 7 bases align to TRBD1. V lost 3 bases, J lost 4 bases, and 14 bases stayed unmatched. Germline V CDR1 and CDR2: SEHNR, FQNEAQ (reference sequence). The length of the CDR3 is 17 residues. Here the CDR3 DNA reads TGTGCCAGCAGCTTCCCTCTGTCCGGGACAGTACCAGAGACCCAGTACTTC. It yields the protein CASSFPLSGTVPETQYF.

This clone was seen only a few times. The V and J genes are TRBV7-2 and TRBJ2-5, with D possibly matching TRBD2 (7 bases). Germline V CDR1 and CDR2: SGHTA, FQGNSA. V was trimmed by 7 bases and J by 3 bases, leaving 15 bases between them. The CDR3 contains 14 residues. Here the CDR3 reads CASTSRGGKETQYF. The CDR3 nucleotides read TGTGCCAGCACCTCGAGGGGGGGCAAAGAGACCCAGTACTTC.

Turning to this clone: This specimen includes other DNA sequences encoding the same CDR3. The chain uses TRBV29-1 and TRBJ1-1; D possibly corresponds to TRBD1 (5 bases). The CDR3 runs to 13 residues. The ends were cut back, 1 base at V and 0 bases at J, with 6 bases in the middle. CDR1 is SQVTM and CDR2 is ANQGSEA in the germline V gene. The CDR3 spells CSVEGQLNTEAFF. Here the CDR3 DNA reads TGCAGCGTTGAAGGACAGTTGAACACTGAAGCTTTCTTT.

Only a few counts were recorded for this clone. The rearrangement uses TRBV29-1 and TRBJ2-7; 12 nucleotides align to TRBD1. The length of the CDR3 is 14 residues. V shed 6 bases, J shed 1 base, and the junction held 4 bases outside the gene matches. Per the germline V gene, CDR1 is SQVTM and CDR2 is ANQGSEA. CDR3 nucleotide sequence: TGCAGCGTGGGGGGACAGGGGGCGTCCTACGAGCAGTACTTC. It yields the protein CSVGGQGASYEQYF.

The rearrangement joins TRBV30 to TRBJ2-4; D unclear. V was shortened by 3 bases and J by 6 bases, with 15 bases between the two germline ends. This CDR3 region has 14 residues. The germline V gene encodes CDR1 GTSNPN and CDR2 SVGIG (reference sequence). CDR3 protein: CAWSPSAPRNIQYF. The CDR3 DNA reads TGTGCCTGGAGCCCCTCCGCGCCCAGAAACATTCAGTACTTC.

This clone was seen more than once but under ten times. The rearrangement joins TRBV7-3 to TRBJ1-2, with TRBD1 as a possible D gene (6 bases). The V end lost 11 bases, the J end lost 3 bases, and 13 bases lay between the germline ends. CDR1 is SGHTA, CDR2 FQGTGA, per germline. The CDR3 is made up of 12 amino acids. The chain's CDR3 is CASSGDDYGYTF. The CDR3, as DNA: TGTGCCTCCTCAGGGGACGACTATGGCTACACCTTC.

This clone was picked up a small number of times. In the same sample, other DNA sequences code for this CDR3. The V gene is TRBV5-1, the J gene TRBJ2-5; tentatively, D is TRBD2 (6 bases). From germline, CDR1 is SGHRS and CDR2 YFSETQ. Trimming left V 2 bases short and J 4 bases short, with 9 bases between. The CDR3 is made up of 13 amino acids. The CDR3 protein is CASSLTGRETQYF. The CDR3 DNA reads TGCGCCAGCAGCTTAACCGGGAGAGAGACCCAGTACTTC.

This clone has just one count. V gene TRBV4-2 combines with J gene TRBJ2-5, with 10 nucleotides matching TRBD2. Germline values: CDR1 LGHNA, CDR2 YNFKEQ. This CDR3 has 16 residues. The junction had 4 bases not matched to a gene; V was cut back by 2 bases and J by 1 base. This CDR3 reads CASSQLLAGIQETQYF. For the CDR3, the DNA is TGTGCCAGCAGCCAACTACTAGCGGGGATCCAAGAGACCCAGTACTTC.

This clone was seen only a few times. The chain combines TRBV29-1 with TRBJ1-1; TRBD1 matches 10 bases. CDR3 length: 13 residues. V shed 6 bases and J 5 bases; nucleotides not matched to a gene: 6. CDR1 is SQVTM, CDR2 ANQGSEA, per germline. CDR3 nucleotide sequence: TGCAGCGTGTTGGGACAGGGGTTTACTGAAGCTTTCTTT. This encodes CSVLGQGFTEAFF.

The chain has TRBV4-3 and TRBJ1-2, with a possible D match to TRBD1 (5 bases). The CDR3 spans 13 residues. From germline, CDR1 is LGHNA and CDR2 YSLEER. V was shortened by 0 bases and J by 6 bases, with 8 bases between the two germline ends. CDR3 loop: CASSQDRGHGYTF. The CDR3 bases are TGCGCCAGCAGCCAAGATCGGGGACATGGCTACACCTTC.

The gene calls are TRBV6-5 and TRBJ2-7, with 7 bases aligning to TRBD2. The V gene's germline CDR1 is MNHEY and CDR2 SVGAGI. The CDR3 covers 14 residues. V shed 6 bases, J shed 2 bases, and the junction held 7 bases outside the gene matches. In DNA, the CDR3 is TGTGCCAGCAGGACACCCGGGAGGACCTACGAGCAGTACTTC. This translates into CASRTPGRTYEQYF.

In nucleotides, the CDR3 is TGTGCCAGCAGCCGGGACGGGACCTACGAGCAGTACTTC. This sequence encodes CASSRDGTYEQYF. The chain links TRBV9 to TRBJ2-7; D might be TRBD1 or TRBD2, each matching 5 bases. Germline CDR1 is SGDLS and CDR2 is YYNGEE. The CDR3 has 13 residues. Trimming shortened V by 4 bases and J by 2 bases, and 10 bases separated the two germline ends.

The V and J genes are TRBV7-2 and TRBJ2-3; TRBD2 is a possible D gene (5 bases). Trimming stripped 3 bases from V and 2 bases from J, with 6 bases between. The V gene's germline CDR1 is SGHTA and CDR2 FQGNSA. CDR3 length equals 13 residues. CDR3 sequence: CASSLGVTDTQYF. The CDR3 coding sequence is TGTGCCAGCAGCTTGGGAGTCACAGATACGCAGTATTTT.

The J gene is TRBJ2-5, the V gene TRBV4-1; D is perhaps TRBD2 (6 bases). The V and J ends lost 1 base and 5 bases respectively, with 8 bases between them. The germline V gene has CDR1 MGHRA and CDR2 YSYEKL. The length of the CDR3 is 13 residues. The CDR3: CASSQVAVETQYF. The DNA for the CDR3 is TGCGCCAGCAGCCAAGTAGCGGTTGAGACCCAGTACTTC.

The chain uses TRBV5-4 and TRBJ2-7; 14 nucleotides agree with TRBD2. Unmatched junction bases numbered 3, after V lost 6 bases and J lost 1 base. Germline V lookup: CDR1 SGHNT, CDR2 YYREEE (reference sequence). The CDR3 extends over 15 amino acids. CDR3 loop: CASTGTSGSSYEQYF. The CDR3, as DNA: TGTGCCAGCACCGGGACTAGCGGGAGTTCCTACGAGCAGTACTTC. The variable domain in full, with the rest retrieved from reference TRBV5-4 and TRBJ2-7, is ETGVTQSPTHLIKTRGQQVTLRCSSQSGHNTVSWYQQALGQGPQFIFQYYREEENGRGNFPPRFSGLQFPNYSSELNVNALELDDSALYLCASTGTSGSSYEQYFGPGTRLTVT.

The chain recombines TRBV7-2 with TRBJ2-6, with D perhaps being TRBD1 or TRBD2 (5 bases each). Germline-derived CDR1 and CDR2 are SGHTA and FQGNSA. Trimming removed 6 bases at V and 4 bases at J, with 13 bases between. The CDR3 loop spans 15 amino acids. Written as DNA, the CDR3 is TGTGCCAGCAGTTCTAGGGGAGCCGGGGCCAACGTCCTGACTTTC. Amino acid sequence: CASSSRGAGANVLTF.

The rearrangement links TRBV6-6 to TRBJ2-1; D unclear. The CDR3 sequence is 13 residues long. V was cut by 5 bases and J by 1 base, with 6 bases left in between. Per the germline V gene, CDR1 is MNHNY and CDR2 is SVGAGI (reference sequence). CDR3 residues: CASSPPSYNEQFF. The CDR3 DNA follows: TGTGCCAGCAGTCCTCCTTCCTACAATGAGCAGTTCTTC.

This clone showed up just once. The chain has TRBV25-1 and TRBJ2-1; TRBD2 is a possible D gene (5 bases). The CDR3 has 13 residues. Germline assignment: CDR1 MGHDK and CDR2 SYGVNS. Trimming stripped 5 bases from V and 11 bases from J, with 16 bases between. The CDR3 region is CASSPLVGGQQFF. The CDR3 bases are TGTGCCAGCAGTCCCTTAGTAGGAGGACAGCAGTTCTTC.

The genes are TRBV20-1 and TRBJ1-1; D is ambiguous. This CDR3 contains 10 residues. Germline V CDR1 and CDR2: DFQATT, SNEGSKA (reference sequence). The CDR3: CSESGTEAFF. The CDR3 coding sequence is TGCAGCGAGTCCGGAACTGAAGCTTTCTTT.

J is TRBJ2-1 and V is TRBV5-1, with 9 bases matching TRBD1. The germline gives CDR1 SGHRS, CDR2 YFSETQ. Germline trimming cut 4 bases from V and 2 bases from J; bases unmatched to any gene: 4. The CDR3 totals 15 residues. The CDR3 loop reads CASSAGTGTYNEQFF. CDR3 bases: TGCGCCAGCAGCGCCGGGACAGGGACCTACAATGAGCAGTTCTTC.

Only a few counts were recorded for this clone. This chain connects TRBV2 to TRBJ2-7, with D unclear. This CDR3 contains 11 residues. Trimming shortened V by 4 bases and J by 3 bases, and 4 bases separated the two germline ends. Germline CDR1 is SNHLY and CDR2 is FYNNEI. The CDR3 DNA reads TGTGCCAGCAGTGCCTTCTACGAGCAGTACTTC. Its translation is CASSAFYEQYF.

This clone was seen more than once but under ten times. The rearrangement links TRBV27 to TRBJ2-7, with D maybe TRBD2 (5 bases). The V gene's germline CDR1 is MNHEY and CDR2 SMNVEV (reference sequence). CDR3 length equals 14 residues. Deletions cut 6 bases from V and 0 bases from J, with 12 bases between. DNA of the CDR3: TGTGCCAGCAGCCCGTCGAGGGACTCCTACGAGCAGTACTTC. It yields the protein CASSPSRDSYEQYF.

The chain recombines TRBV30 with TRBJ2-2; TRBD1 matches at 8 bases. The CDR3 length is 14 residues. V lost 3 bases and J lost 1; bases outside the gene matches: 1. Per the germline V gene, CDR1 is GTSNPN and CDR2 is SVGIG (reference sequence). CDR3 DNA sequence: TGTGCCTGGAGCGACAGGGGGAACACCGGGGAGCTGTTTTTT. Encoded protein: CAWSDRGNTGELFF. Drawing the rest from reference TRBV30 and TRBJ2-2, the complete variable domain is SQTIHQWPATLVQPVGSPLSLECTVEGTSNPNLYWYRQAAGRGLQLLFYSVGIGQISSEVPQNLSASRPQDRQFILSSKKLLLSDSGFYLCAWSDRGNTGELFFGEGSRLTVL.

The V gene is TRBV2, the J gene TRBJ2-4; 8 bases fit TRBD1. J gave up 4 bases and V 4 bases, and 0 bases lay outside the gene matches. This CDR3 spans 13 amino acids. The germline V gene has CDR1 SNHLY and CDR2 FYNNEI. CDR3 sequence: CASSGTGKNIQYF. The CDR3 DNA sequence: TGTGCCAGCAGTGGGACAGGGAAAAACATTCAGTACTTC.

The chain is built from TRBV29-1 and TRBJ2-1; the D gene is possibly TRBD2 (5 bases). The CDR3 is made up of 13 amino acids. CDR1 and CDR2 from the germline V gene are SQVTM and ANQGSEA. Deletions cut 1 base from V and 11 bases from J, with 15 bases between. The CDR3 loop reads CSVEGTFRSKQFF. CDR3 nucleotide sequence: TGCAGCGTTGAAGGGACTTTCCGAAGCAAGCAGTTCTTC.

In this sample, this clone turned up a few times. Other DNA sequences in the sample encode the same CDR3. V gene TRBV29-1 combines with J gene TRBJ1-1, with no clear D. CDR3 size: 12 residues. The V gene lost 6 bases and the J gene lost 1 base, with 9 bases spanning the gap. CDR1 and CDR2 from the germline V gene are SQVTM and ANQGSEA. The CDR3 DNA reads TGCAGCGTCTCTACGGGGAACACTGAAGCTTTCTTT. Residues: CSVSTGNTEAFF.

In its sample, this clone was seen a few times. This chain joins TRBV6-6 and TRBJ2-5; D is undetermined. Trimming shortened V by 2 bases and J by 2 bases, and 9 bases separated the two germline ends. CDR3 length: 14 residues. The germline V gene has CDR1 MNHNY and CDR2 SVGAGI (reference sequence). The CDR3 DNA reads as TGTGCCAGCAGTTACCCGGACGGGCAAGAGACCCAGTACTTC. Amino acids: CASSYPDGQETQYF.

In this sample, this clone turned up a few times. This chain connects TRBV28 to TRBJ1-3; 7 positions agree with TRBD1. V dropped 4 bases and J dropped 2; count of bases not matched to a gene: 5. Germline CDR1 is MDHEN and CDR2 is SYDVKM. The CDR3 sequence is 15 residues long. The CDR3 loop is CASSSPTGAGNTIYF. The CDR3 coding sequence is TGTGCCAGCAGTTCTCCTACAGGGGCTGGAAACACCATATATTTT.